This T cell receptor (beta chain) was profiled in a study of T cell responses to AZD1222 COVID-19 vaccine. Looking at the study overall: Pooled samples include second doses given at about 4 or 12 weeks. Overall study results and limits: Following two doses of AZD1222, Spike-specific TCR breadth and depth rose. Reports say nearly half of spike-specific TCRs go after unmutated variant regions. In a largely white British group with more females than males, clonal diversity was possibly underestimated.

The CDR3 runs to 13 residues. V was trimmed by 6 bases and J by 7 bases, leaving 13 bases between them. On this clone itself: What it recognizes is unknown.

Using immunoSEQ multiplex PCR, the repertoire was profiled, and TCRdb retains in-frame clones only, with some absent. The sample yields 100,000 to 150,000 clones, 94% seen once. The sequence came from an adult in good health. The chain uses TRBV12-3 or TRBV12-4 and TRBJ1-5; D remains ambiguous. Sequenced here: peripheral blood, sampled on day 0 of AZD1222 vaccination. CDR3 residues: CASRIRLEQPQHF. CDR3 DNA sequence: TGTGCCAGCAGAATCAGGTTGGAACAGCCCCAGCATTTT.